These T cell receptor beta chains were read from a single sample in a study of blood T cell repertoires in COVID-19. TCRdb keeps only in-frame clones here, not all; method: immunoSEQ multiplex PCR. The sample holds around 18,000 clones; around 80% are singletons and the top ten take roughly 9.6%. The sequenced sample consisted of peripheral blood. The receptors stem from an elderly man with acute or convalescent COVID-19. Each CDR3 is given with its conserved first and last residue. D genes are given only for firm matches. Clone sizes are given selectively: once, few, many, or a class where the clone is expanded.

j_call v_call clone_size d_call cdr3_aa cdr3_nt
TRBJ1-3 TRBV19 . . CASSDIYRASSGNTIYF TGTGCCAGTAGTGATATCTACAGGGCAAGCTCTGGAAACACCATATATTTT
TRBJ2-3 TRBV4-1 . TRBD1 CASSQDRRTGAEDTQYF TGCGCCAGCAGCCAAGATCGACGGACAGGGGCAGAGGATACGCAGTATTTT
TRBJ2-7 TRBV5-1 . TRBD2 CASSLAGEGPYEQYF TGCGCCAGCAGCTTGGCCGGGGAGGGCCCCTACGAGCAGTACTTC
TRBJ1-1 TRBV3-1/TRBV3-2 . . CASSSIGRATEAFF TGTGCCAGCAGCTCTATTGGCAGGGCCACTGAAGCTTTCTTT
TRBJ1-3 TRBV7-2 . . CASRPQGSGNTIYF TGTGCCAGCAGGCCTCAGGGGTCTGGAAACACCATATATTTT
TRBJ2-4 TRBV6-5 . TRBD1 CASSSEGAAKNIQYF TGTGCCAGCAGTTCTGAGGGGGCTGCCAAAAACATTCAGTACTTC
TRBJ1-2 TRBV30 . . CAWSAGLNYGYTF TGTGCCTGGAGTGCTGGCCTTAACTATGGCTACACCTTC
TRBJ1-5 TRBV5-5 . . CASSPGTPKQPQHF TGTGCCAGCAGCCCAGGGACACCGAAGCAGCCCCAGCATTTT
TRBJ2-7 TRBV20-1 once TRBD1 CSASEQGTTYEQYF TGCAGTGCTAGTGAACAGGGGACCACCTACGAGCAGTACTTC
TRBJ2-1 TRBV11-2 few . CASSLAGERYNEQFF TGTGCCAGCAGCTTAGCGGGGGAAAGGTACAATGAGCAGTTCTTC
TRBJ1-2 TRBV29-1 once . CSVSQDGYTF TGCAGCGTTTCACAGGATGGCTACACCTTC
TRBJ1-6 TRBV4-1 . TRBD1 CASSQEPRGNQYSPLHF TGCGCCAGCAGCCAAGAGCCCAGGGGGAATCAATATTCACCCCTCCACTTT
TRBJ1-6 TRBV6-5 . . CASSYRRDSPLHF TGTGCCAGCAGTTACCGTCGGGATTCACCCCTCCACTTT
TRBJ2-3 TRBV6-6 . . CASSYTADTQYF TGTGCCAGCAGTTACACGGCAGATACGCAGTATTTT
TRBJ1-6 TRBV21-1 . . CASSNKDRVNSPLHF TGTGCCAGCAGCAACAAGGACAGGGTTAATTCACCCCTCCACTTT
TRBJ2-6 TRBV12-5 . . CASGASGANVLTF TGTGCTAGTGGGGCCTCTGGGGCCAACGTCCTGACTTTC
TRBJ2-7 TRBV6-5 . . CASSYSRSGQTYEQYF TGTGCCAGCAGTTACTCGAGATCCGGACAGACCTACGAGCAGTACTTC
TRBJ2-2 TRBV4-3 once . CASSQDQAPTGELFF TGCGCCAGCAGCCAAGATCAGGCACCCACCGGGGAGCTGTTTTTT
TRBJ1-2 TRBV6-5 . . CASSYTRRDGVTF TGTGCCAGCAGTTACACTAGGAGGGACGGAGTCACCTTC
TRBJ2-2 TRBV11-3 . . CASSSSQDSLELFF TGTGCCAGCAGCTCCTCCCAGGACAGTTTAGAGCTGTTTTTT
TRBJ1-6 TRBV19 . . CASRDYVTSPLHF TGTGCCAGTAGAGACTACGTAACTTCACCCCTCCACTTT
TRBJ2-3 TRBV2 . TRBD2 CASHDSGGATDTQYF TGTGCCAGCCACGACAGCGGGGGGGCGACAGATACGCAGTATTTT
TRBJ2-5 TRBV5-1 . . CASSLDGGLETQYF TGCGCCAGCAGCTTGGACGGGGGGCTGGAGACCCAGTACTTC
TRBJ1-6 TRBV3-1/TRBV3-2 . TRBD1 CASSQRGPKGSPLHF TGTGCCAGCAGCCAAAGGGGGCCTAAAGGTTCACCCCTCCACTTT
TRBJ1-5 TRBV7-9 . TRBD1 CASSSTGVAPPQHF TGTGCCAGCAGCTCGACAGGGGTAGCCCCACCCCAGCATTTT
TRBJ1-2 TRBV7-2 . . CASSLEPLRTNYGYTF TGTGCCAGCAGCTTAGAACCGCTGAGGACTAACTATGGCTACACCTTC
TRBJ2-1 TRBV29-1 . TRBD2 CSAPGTSGGQGEQFF TGCAGCGCCCCAGGGACTAGCGGGGGGCAGGGTGAGCAGTTCTTC
TRBJ2-3 TRBV6-6 few TRBD1 CASSRETGGGSDTQYF TGTGCCAGCAGCCGGGAGACAGGGGGCGGTTCAGATACGCAGTATTTT
TRBJ2-7 TRBV19 few . CASRREPRYEQYF TGTGCCAGTAGGAGAGAGCCGCGATACGAGCAGTACTTC
TRBJ2-1 TRBV27 . TRBD2 CASTFGGANNEQFF TGTGCCAGCACCTTCGGGGGGGCAAACAATGAGCAGTTCTTC